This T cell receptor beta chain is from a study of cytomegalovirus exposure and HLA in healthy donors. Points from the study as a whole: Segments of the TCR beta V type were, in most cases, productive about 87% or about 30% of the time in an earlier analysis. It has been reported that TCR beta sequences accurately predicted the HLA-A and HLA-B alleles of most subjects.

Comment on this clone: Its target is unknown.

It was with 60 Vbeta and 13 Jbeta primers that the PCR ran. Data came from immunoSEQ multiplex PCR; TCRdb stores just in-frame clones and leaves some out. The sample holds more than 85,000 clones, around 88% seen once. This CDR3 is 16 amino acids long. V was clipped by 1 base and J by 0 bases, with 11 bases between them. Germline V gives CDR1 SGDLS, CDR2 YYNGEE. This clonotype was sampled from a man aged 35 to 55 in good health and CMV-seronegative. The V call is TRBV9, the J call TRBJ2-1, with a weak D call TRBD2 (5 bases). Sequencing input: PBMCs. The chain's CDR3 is CASSVPSPSSYNEQFF. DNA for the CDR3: TGTGCCAGCAGCGTACCTAGCCCCAGCTCCTACAATGAGCAGTTCTTC.